This T cell receptor beta chain was identified during a study of neurological immune-mediated disorders. V lost 2 bases to trimming and J lost 4 bases; unmatched junction nucleotides: 12. CDR1 and CDR2 from the germline V gene are SGHVS and FQNEAQ. The CDR3 is made up of 20 amino acids. Study conclusions and caveats: The greatest degree of TCR clonal expansion was observed in HTLV-1-associated myelopathy, with the lowest in multiple sclerosis, below that of healthy controls.

The time point is: longitudinal time-point 1 (baseline). With 10-nucleotide random UMIs, 5'RACE was used to make the cDNA. TCRdb itself ran the 5' RACE reads through MiXCR, one entry per CDR3 protein. In the table there are some 54,000 distinct CDR3 sequences, approximately 12% of which are singletons. This clonotype was recorded many times. Its antigen is unidentified. The chain employs TRBV7-8 and TRBJ2-1; TRBD2 aligns across 15 bases. What was sequenced was PBMCs. This TCR came from a male donor with HTLV-1-associated myelopathy (HAM/TSP). For the CDR3, the DNA is TGTGCCAGCAGCTTAAAAGCCGGACTAGCGGGGGGGCGGACTTACAATGAGCAGTTCTTC. Its protein is CASSLKAGLAGGRTYNEQFF. Based on the CDR3 plus reference TRBV7-8 and TRBJ2-1, the full variable domain is GAGVSQSPRYKVAKRGQDVALRCDPISGHVSLFWYQQALGQGPEFLTYFQNEAQLDKSGLPSDRFFAERPEGSVSTLKIQRTQQEDSAVYLCASSLKAGLAGGRTYNEQFFGPGTRLTVL.